The next 23 T cell receptor beta chains were all read from a single sample in a study of shared clonotypes between healthy human individuals. Only CD45RO-negative cells positively selected for CCR7 counted as naive CD8 cells, so terminally differentiated effector memory CD45RA+ cells were excluded. Sequenced by immunoSEQ multiplex PCR; TCRdb stores in-frame clones only, minus some. The sample records around 1.9 million clones, 93% being singletons. Input material: naive CD8+ T cells from PBMCs. All receptors derive from a man between 18 and 29 years old in good health. Some clones in this sample may be carry-over from other donors' samples.

The chain joins TRBV7-9 to TRBJ2-1; the D gene is possibly TRBD2 (5 bases). The CDR3 totals 14 residues. V lost 4 bases, J lost 6 bases, and 13 bases lay in between. Germline CDR1 and CDR2: SEHNR and FQNEAQ (reference sequence). In nucleotides, the CDR3 is TGTGCCAGCAGCTCCCTAGCTTTCCGCAATGAGCAGTTCTTC. Translation: CASSSLAFRNEQFF.

The rearrangement links TRBV6-1 to TRBJ1-5, with a possible D match to TRBD1 (6 bases). Trimming removed 4 bases from V and 1 base from J, with 8 bases in between. The CDR3 has 14 residues. CDR1 is MNHNS, CDR2 SASEGT, per germline. The CDR3 DNA follows: TGTGCCAGCAGTGGTGGGACAAGCAATCAGCCCCAGCATTTT. This encodes CASSGGTSNQPQHF.

This clone appeared once. This chain links TRBV4-3 with TRBJ1-2; D unresolved. The CDR3 totals 15 residues. The germline CDR1 and CDR2 sequences are LGHNA and YSLEER. Deletions cut 0 bases from V and 0 bases from J, with 8 bases between. The CDR3 DNA is TGCGCCAGCAGCCAAGAGCGGGAGTCTAACTATGGCTACACCTTC. Its protein is CASSQERESNYGYTF.

The chain employs TRBV10-1 and TRBJ2-1, with D unclear. This CDR3 has 14 amino acids. Germline CDR1 and CDR2: WNHNN and SYGVQD (reference sequence). V shed 4 bases and J shed 2 bases, with 9 bases lying between them. CDR3 in amino acids: CASSGAGPYNEQFF. In nucleotides, the CDR3 is TGCGCCAGCAGTGGGGCAGGTCCCTACAATGAGCAGTTCTTC.

V usage is TRBV6-1 and J usage is TRBJ2-2; no clear D gene. V lost 2 bases to trimming and J lost 4 bases, with 14 bases between them. Germline values: CDR1 MNHNS, CDR2 SASEGT. This CDR3 is 16 amino acids long. In nucleotides, the CDR3 is TGTGCCAGCAGTGAAAGGACGGTAATGGGCACCGGGGAGCTGTTTTTT. It codes for CASSERTVMGTGELFF.

This clone showed up just a few times. The gene calls are TRBV7-9 and TRBJ2-5, with 7 bases lining up with TRBD1. The V and J ends lost 4 bases and 1 base, in that order; junction bases with no gene match: 3. The CDR3 extends over 14 amino acids. The V gene's germline CDR1 is SEHNR and CDR2 FQNEAQ (reference sequence). The CDR3 DNA sequence: TGTGCCAGCAGCTCGGACAGGAGCCAAGAGACCCAGTACTTC. Its translation: CASSSDRSQETQYF.

This sequence joins TRBV28 and TRBJ2-5; D assignment may be TRBD1 or TRBD2 (5 bases each). The germline V gene encodes CDR1 MDHEN and CDR2 SYDVKM. This CDR3 comprises 14 residues. Between the trimmed V and J ends, which lost 4 bases and 2 bases, there was a span of 11 bases. The CDR3 is CASSSMRGQETQYF. CDR3 nucleotides: TGTGCCAGCAGTTCCATGAGGGGACAAGAGACCCAGTACTTC.

This chain uses TRBV14 with TRBJ2-4; no clear D. The germline gives CDR1 SGHDN, CDR2 FVKESK. The V gene lost 0 bases and the J gene lost 13 bases, with 16 bases spanning the gap. The CDR3 is 14 amino acids. The CDR3 reads CASSQDLGLRQQYF. DNA for the CDR3: TGTGCCAGCAGCCAAGATTTAGGGTTAAGGCAGCAGTACTTC.

This clone has a single count. The chain recombines TRBV9 with TRBJ2-1; D may be TRBD2 (6 bases). Trimming left V 0 bases short and J 6 bases short, with 13 bases between. The CDR3 extends over 15 amino acids. Germline CDR1 reads SGDLS; CDR2 reads YYNGEE. The CDR3: CASSVGRGSRNEQFF. The CDR3 nucleotides are TGTGCCAGCAGCGTAGGTCGGGGGAGCCGCAATGAGCAGTTCTTC.

This rearrangement joins TRBV7-2 to TRBJ1-1, with no clear D. This CDR3 has 12 amino acids. V dropped 5 bases and J dropped 13 bases, with 17 bases sitting between them. Germline V gene data show CDR1 as SGHTA and CDR2 as FQGNSA. The CDR3 bases are TGTGCCAGCAGCCGCCGACGGACTAACGATTTCTTT. It encodes CASSRRRTNDFF.

Note on this clone: This CDR3 is also generated by other DNA sequences in the sample. CDR3: CASSSIYEQYF. CDR3 DNA: TGTGCCAGCAGCTCCATCTACGAGCAGTACTTC. The gene calls are TRBV7-9 and TRBJ2-7; D is ambiguous. Trimming took off 4 bases at V and 3 bases at J, with 4 bases between the two ends. This CDR3 spans 11 amino acids. Germline V CDR1 and CDR2: SEHNR, FQNEAQ (reference sequence).

The chain employs TRBV29-1 and TRBJ2-1, with D maybe TRBD2 (6 bases). The CDR3 runs 13 residues. Germline lookup yields CDR1 SQVTM and CDR2 ANQGSEA. Trimming stripped 7 bases from V and 0 bases from J, with 10 bases between. CDR3: CSATSFSYNEQFF. CDR3 DNA: TGCAGCGCGACTAGTTTCTCCTACAATGAGCAGTTCTTC.

J is TRBJ2-3 and V is TRBV2, with D maybe TRBD2 (5 bases). Germline CDR1 is SNHLY and CDR2 is FYNNEI. The CDR3 has 17 amino acids. Trimming cost V 7 bases and J 5 bases, with 25 bases left between them. The CDR3 region has the DNA TGTGCCAGCACCAAGGAAGCGGACCTCGCTTCCGGAGATACGCAGTATTTT. It specifies CASTKEADLASGDTQYF.

This clone showed up just once. V is TRBV15 and J is TRBJ2-5, with D hard to call. The germline V gene encodes CDR1 LNHNV and CDR2 YYDKDF (reference sequence). The CDR3 sequence is 14 residues long. The V and J ends lost 5 bases and 5 bases respectively, with 15 bases between them. The CDR3 bases are TGTGCCACCAGCTTAGACGGGCTTATCGAGACCCAGTACTTC. Translated, it gives CATSLDGLIETQYF. The variable domain in full, completed from reference TRBV15 and TRBJ2-5, reads DAMVIQNPRYQVTQFGKPVTLSCSQTLNHNVMYWYQQKSSQAPKLLFHYYDKDFNNEADTPDNFQSRRPNTSFCFLDIRSPGLGDTAMYLCATSLDGLIETQYFGPGTRLLVL.

The gene calls are TRBV7-9 and TRBJ2-1; D may be TRBD1 (5 bases). Deletions cut 8 bases from V and 10 bases from J, with 21 bases between. Germline V gene data show CDR1 as SEHNR and CDR2 as FQNEAQ (reference sequence). There are 14 residues in the CDR3. The DNA of the CDR3 is TGTGCCAGCCCCTCACCCCCTAATTACAGGGAGCAGTTCTTC. Translation: CASPSPPNYREQFF.

V and J are TRBV10-2 and TRBJ2-7; the D gene is possibly TRBD2 (7 bases). The CDR3 is 13 amino acids. Germline CDR1 is WSHSY and CDR2 is SAAADI. The ends were cut back, 7 bases at V and 7 bases at J, with 17 bases in the middle. The CDR3 DNA reads as TGCGCCAGCAACCCTCCCGGGGGGCATGAGCAGTACTTC. It yields the protein CASNPPGGHEQYF.

V and J are TRBV28 and TRBJ2-5; TRBD2 matches at 7 bases. The J call may be wrong; the DNA end is better matched by TRBJ2-7. The CDR3 totals 16 residues. CDR1 is MDHEN, CDR2 SYDVKM, per germline. Written as DNA, the CDR3 is TGTGCCAGCACCACGGGGAGGGCCCTCATCTCCTACGAGCAGTACTTC. It yields the protein CASTTGRALISYEQYF.

This clone was recorded once. The J gene is TRBJ1-1, the V gene TRBV7-8; D not resolved. Trimming cost V 5 bases and J 0 bases, with 10 bases left between them. The CDR3 covers 14 residues. Per the germline V gene, CDR1 is SGHVS and CDR2 is FQNEAQ. The CDR3 DNA follows: TGTGCCAGCAGCCCCCTGAACATGAACACTGAAGCTTTCTTT. This codes for CASSPLNMNTEAFF.

The CDR3 reads CATSRDPGPDTGELFF. The CDR3, as DNA: TGTGCCACCAGCAGAGATCCCGGCCCCGACACCGGGGAGCTGTTTTTT. The chain recombines TRBV15 with TRBJ2-2; no clear D gene. This CDR3 is 16 amino acids long. Per the germline V gene, CDR1 is LNHNV and CDR2 is YYDKDF (reference sequence). V gave up 0 bases and J gave up 3 bases, with 11 bases separating them.

The rearrangement joins TRBV19 to TRBJ1-5; D is uncertain. Germline V gives CDR1 LNHDA, CDR2 SQIVND (reference sequence). The CDR3 sequence is 13 residues long. The V gene lost 3 bases and the J gene lost 6 bases, with 9 bases spanning the gap. In DNA, the CDR3 is TGTGCCAGTAGTATTCTGGGCATTCAGCCCCAGCATTTT. It translates to CASSILGIQPQHF.

The genes are TRBV1 and TRBJ2-7; the table's D call, TRBD1, has no DNA check behind it. TRBV1 is deemed a pseudogene. This CDR3 has 15 amino acids. In nucleotides, the CDR3 is TGCACCAGCAGCCAAGAATTGACAGGGGGTATCGAGCAGTACTTC. Translating gives CTSSQELTGGIEQYF.

This chain uses TRBV5-1 with TRBJ2-7; D is uncertain. Germline values: CDR1 SGHRS, CDR2 YFSETQ. This CDR3 contains 14 residues. V lost 2 bases and J 2 bases, leaving 11 bases between the germline ends. CDR3 sequence reads: CASSFREGTYEQYF. The CDR3 nucleotides are TGCGCCAGCAGCTTTCGAGAAGGGACCTACGAGCAGTACTTC. Using reference TRBV5-1 and TRBJ2-7 for the parts outside the CDR3, the full variable domain is KAGVTQTPRYLIKTRGQQVTLSCSPISGHRSVSWYQQTPGQGLQFLFEYFSETQRNKGNFPGRFSGRQFSNSRSEMNVSTLELGDSALYLCASSFREGTYEQYFGPGTRLTVT.

The chain joins TRBV9 to TRBJ2-3; 8 positions agree with TRBD2. This CDR3 has 15 amino acids. V lost 3 bases and J lost 2; bases outside the gene matches: 5. The germline V gene has CDR1 SGDLS and CDR2 YYNGEE. This CDR3 reads CASSETSALTDTQYF. The CDR3 nucleotides are TGTGCCAGCAGCGAGACTAGCGCCCTCACAGATACGCAGTATTTT.